The rows below give T cell receptor beta chains drawn from one sample of a study of graft-versus-host responses after intestinal transplantation. Sequencing was performed with immunoSEQ multiplex PCR; in TCRdb, only in-frame clones are kept and a portion is missing. This table has around 14,000 clones, around two fifths appearing once. Sequences were derived from alloreactive CD8+ T cells from a mixed lymphocyte reaction culture, sampled before intestinal transplant. All receptors derive from a human patient who received an intestinal transplant. Each CDR3 is given with its conserved first and last residue. Each record gives: D gene, V gene, CDR3 protein. The D gene is left open where the match is weak.

d_gene: .
v_gene: TRBV6-1
CDR3aa: CASSGAPDAPYSNQPQHF

d_gene: TRBD1
v_gene: TRBV5-6
CDR3aa: CASSLALQGFYEQYF

d_gene: .
v_gene: TRBV30
CDR3aa: CAWSPTALGELFF

d_gene: TRBD2
v_gene: TRBV4-1
CDR3aa: CASSQPGTSPYEQYF

d_gene: .
v_gene: TRBV6-5
CDR3aa: CASSQGPSSYNEQFF

d_gene: .
v_gene: TRBV15
CDR3aa: CATSRGGDIQYF

d_gene: .
v_gene: TRBV7-2
CDR3aa: CASSSLGGTDTQYF

d_gene: .
v_gene: TRBV5-1
CDR3aa: CASSLVGGATGELFF

d_gene: TRBD1
v_gene: TRBV11-2
CDR3aa: CASSFGTGMVAFF

d_gene: .
v_gene: TRBV30
CDR3aa: CAWSVWAQETQYF

d_gene: .
v_gene: TRBV7-6
CDR3aa: CASSLDSTYEQYF

d_gene: .
v_gene: TRBV28
CDR3aa: CASSPPGGKGPEQYF